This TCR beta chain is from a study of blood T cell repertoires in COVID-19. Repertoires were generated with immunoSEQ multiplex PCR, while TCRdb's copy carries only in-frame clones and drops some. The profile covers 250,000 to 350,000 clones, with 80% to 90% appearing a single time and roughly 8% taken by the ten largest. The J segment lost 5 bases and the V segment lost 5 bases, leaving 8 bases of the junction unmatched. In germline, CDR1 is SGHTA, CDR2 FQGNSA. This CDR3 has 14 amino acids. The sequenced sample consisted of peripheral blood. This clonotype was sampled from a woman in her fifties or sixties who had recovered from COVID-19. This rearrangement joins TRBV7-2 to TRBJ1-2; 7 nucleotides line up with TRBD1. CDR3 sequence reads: CASSPYRQGYGYTF. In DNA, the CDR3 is TGTGCCAGCAGCCCTTATCGACAGGGTTATGGCTACACCTTC.